This TCR beta chain originates from a study of human T cells and chemical hapten exposure. V was pared by 2 bases and J by 3 bases, with 13 bases between. Germline lookup yields CDR1 MNHEY and CDR2 SMNVEV (reference sequence). There are 15 residues in the CDR3. TCRdb analysed the RACE reads with MiXCR anew, one entry per CDR3 protein. This table holds under 90,000 distinct CDR3 sequences, about 8.9% found once. This clonotype was seen at least ten times. The time point is: pre-sensitization, week 0. The sample's treatment: therapeutic diphenylcyclopropenone sensitization with weekly scalp DPC. The clonotype was recovered from a woman aged 40 to 50 with alopecia areata. Some clones in this sample may be carry-over from other donors' samples. This sequence joins TRBV27 and TRBJ1-1, with a tentative D call TRBD1 (6 bases). Specimen: whole blood, collected in connection with sensitization to the hapten diphenylcyclopropenone (DPC). The DNA for the CDR3 is TGTGCCAGCAGTTTAAACGTATGGGGGCACACTGAAGCTTTCTTT. Amino acids: CASSLNVWGHTEAFF.